This TCR beta chain appears in the sequencing data of a study of cytomegalovirus exposure and HLA in healthy donors. Study outcomes and limitations: A further, later analysis showed that HLA-associated TCR beta chains (compared with equally common others) were more clonally expanded. A link between a missense DCLRE1C variant and TCR beta V- and J-gene trimming emerged from a later analysis.

Remarks on this clone: Its specificity is unknown.

The donors were healthy bone marrow donors. This PCR relied on a set of 60 Vbeta primers and 13 Jbeta primers. Using immunoSEQ multiplex PCR, the repertoire was profiled, and TCRdb retains in-frame clones only, with some absent. Among some 130,000 clones listed, around three quarters were seen once. The CDR3 runs 15 residues. V was clipped by 2 bases and J by 6 bases, with 17 bases between them. Looked up from germline, CDR1 is MNHEY and CDR2 is SVGAGI. The gene calls are TRBV6-5 and TRBJ2-7; perhaps TRBD2 as D (5 bases). The receptor's source is a man aged 18-30 years in good health and CMV-seronegative. Sequencing was done on a sample of PBMCs. This CDR3 is CASSYPVGGPCEQYV. CDR3 DNA sequence: TGTGCCAGCAGTTACCCGGTAGGAGGCCCTTGCGAGCAGTACGTC.